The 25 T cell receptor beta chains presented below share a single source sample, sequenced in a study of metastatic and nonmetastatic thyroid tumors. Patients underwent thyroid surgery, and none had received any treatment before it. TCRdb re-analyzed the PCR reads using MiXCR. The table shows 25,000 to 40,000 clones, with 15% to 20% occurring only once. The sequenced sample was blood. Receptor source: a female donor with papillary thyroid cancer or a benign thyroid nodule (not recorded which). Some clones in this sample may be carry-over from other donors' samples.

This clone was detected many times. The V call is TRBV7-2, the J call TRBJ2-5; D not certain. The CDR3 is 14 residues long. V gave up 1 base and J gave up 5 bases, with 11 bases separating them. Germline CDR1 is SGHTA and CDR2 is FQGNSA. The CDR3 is CASSLVSVGETQYF. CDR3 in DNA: TGTGCCAGCAGCTTAGTCTCGGTAGGGGAGACCCAGTACTTC.

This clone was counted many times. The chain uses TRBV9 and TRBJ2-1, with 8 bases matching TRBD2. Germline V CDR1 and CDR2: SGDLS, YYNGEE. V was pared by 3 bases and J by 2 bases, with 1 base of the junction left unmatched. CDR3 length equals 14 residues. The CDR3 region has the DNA TGTGCCAGCAGCGACGGGGGGGCCTACAATGAGCAGTTCTTC. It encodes CASSDGGAYNEQFF.

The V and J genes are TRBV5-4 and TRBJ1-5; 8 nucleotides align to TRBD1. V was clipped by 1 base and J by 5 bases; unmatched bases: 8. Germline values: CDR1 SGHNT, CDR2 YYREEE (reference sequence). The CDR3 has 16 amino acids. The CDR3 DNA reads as TGTGCCAGCAGCTTGAAGGCCAGGGGGCCTGATCAGCCCCAGCATTTT. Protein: CASSLKARGPDQPQHF.

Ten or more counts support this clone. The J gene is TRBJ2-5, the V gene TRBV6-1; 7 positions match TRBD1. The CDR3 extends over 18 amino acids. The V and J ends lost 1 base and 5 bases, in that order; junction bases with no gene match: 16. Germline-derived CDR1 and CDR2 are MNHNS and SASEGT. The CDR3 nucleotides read TGTGCCAGCAGTGAAGGGGTAGGGGGCTTTATCCGGTCCGAGACCCAGTACTTC. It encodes CASSEGVGGFIRSETQYF.

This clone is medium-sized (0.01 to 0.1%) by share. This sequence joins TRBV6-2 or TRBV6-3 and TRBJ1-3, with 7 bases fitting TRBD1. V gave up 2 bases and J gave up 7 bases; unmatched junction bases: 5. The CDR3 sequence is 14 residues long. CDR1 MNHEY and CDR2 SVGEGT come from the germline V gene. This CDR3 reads CASSYRDRGNTIYF. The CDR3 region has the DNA TGTGCCAGCAGTTACCGGGACAGAGGGAACACCATATATTTT.

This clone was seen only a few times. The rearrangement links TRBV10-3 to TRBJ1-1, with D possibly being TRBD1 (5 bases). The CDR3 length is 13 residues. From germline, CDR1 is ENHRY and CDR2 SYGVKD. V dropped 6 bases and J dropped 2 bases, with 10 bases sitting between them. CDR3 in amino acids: CAIRFGANTEAFF. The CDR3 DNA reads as TGTGCCATCAGGTTCGGGGCTAACACTGAAGCTTTCTTT.

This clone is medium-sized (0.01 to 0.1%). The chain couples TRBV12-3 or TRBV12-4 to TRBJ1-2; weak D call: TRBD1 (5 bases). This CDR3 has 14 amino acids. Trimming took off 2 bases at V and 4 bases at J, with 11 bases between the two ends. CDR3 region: CASSLSGSGYGYTF. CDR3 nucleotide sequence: TGTGCCAGCAGTTTATCAGGGTCGGGCTATGGCTACACCTTC.

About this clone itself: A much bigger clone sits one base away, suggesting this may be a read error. This CDR3 is CASSHLGQAKNIQYF. In DNA, the CDR3 is TGTGCCAGCAGCCACCTTGGGCAGGCCAAAAACATTCAGTACTTC. The V and J genes are TRBV14 and TRBJ2-4; D is ambiguous. The CDR3 is made up of 15 amino acids. The ends were cut back, 3 bases at V and 1 base at J, with 10 bases in the middle. Germline V gene sequence: CDR1 SGHDN, CDR2 FVKESK.

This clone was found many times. The CDR3 DNA reads TGTGCCAGCAGCCCTCGACAGGGCTCGACGTGGAATGAGCAGTTCTTC. This sequence encodes CASSPRQGSTWNEQFF. The V gene is TRBV11-1, the J gene TRBJ2-1; 7 bases fit TRBD1. CDR3 length equals 16 residues. Per the germline V gene, CDR1 is SGHAT and CDR2 is FQDESV (reference sequence). The ends lost 5 bases at V and 7 bases at J; junction bases unmatched: 14.

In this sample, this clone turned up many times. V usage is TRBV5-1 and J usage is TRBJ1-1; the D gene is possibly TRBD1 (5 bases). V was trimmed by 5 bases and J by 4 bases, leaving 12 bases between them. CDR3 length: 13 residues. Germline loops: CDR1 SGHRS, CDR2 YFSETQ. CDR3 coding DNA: TGCGCCAGCAGGGGGACGGAGATCACTGAAGCTTTCTTT. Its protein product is CASRGTEITEAFF.

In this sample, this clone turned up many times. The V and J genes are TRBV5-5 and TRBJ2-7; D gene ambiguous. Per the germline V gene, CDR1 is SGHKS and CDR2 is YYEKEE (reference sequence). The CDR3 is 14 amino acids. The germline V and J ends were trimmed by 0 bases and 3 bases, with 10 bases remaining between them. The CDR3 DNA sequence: TGTGCCAGCAGCTTGGCGGCCCTCGTCTACGAGCAGTACTTC. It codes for CASSLAALVYEQYF.

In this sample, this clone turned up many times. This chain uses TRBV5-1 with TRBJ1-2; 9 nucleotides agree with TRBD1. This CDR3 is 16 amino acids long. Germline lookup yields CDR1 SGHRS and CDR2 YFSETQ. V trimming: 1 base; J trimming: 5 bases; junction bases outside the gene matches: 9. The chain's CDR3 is CASSLSQGQGGYGYTF. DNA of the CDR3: TGCGCCAGCAGCTTGAGCCAGGGACAGGGAGGGTATGGCTACACCTTC.

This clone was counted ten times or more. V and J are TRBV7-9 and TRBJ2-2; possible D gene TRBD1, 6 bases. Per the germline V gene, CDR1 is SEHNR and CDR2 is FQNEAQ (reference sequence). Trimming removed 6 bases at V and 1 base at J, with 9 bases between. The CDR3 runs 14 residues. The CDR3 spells CASSQGQNTGELFF. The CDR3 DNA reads TGTGCCAGCAGTCAGGGACAGAACACCGGGGAGCTGTTTTTT.

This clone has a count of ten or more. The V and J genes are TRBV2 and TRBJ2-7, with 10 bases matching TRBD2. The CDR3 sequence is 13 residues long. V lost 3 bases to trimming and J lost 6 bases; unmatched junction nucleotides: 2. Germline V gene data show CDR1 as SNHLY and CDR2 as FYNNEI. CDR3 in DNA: TGTGCCAGCAGTGAGTTAGCGGGGGGCGAGCAGTACTTC. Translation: CASSELAGGEQYF.

The CDR3 DNA is TGTGCCAGCGGCCTCGGGACAGGGACGAACACTGAAGCTTTCTTT. Protein product: CASGLGTGTNTEAFF. The V and J genes are TRBV11-2 and TRBJ1-1, with 9 nucleotides matching TRBD1. Germline assignment: CDR1 SGHAT and CDR2 FQNNGV. The CDR3 runs 15 residues. The ends lost 8 bases at V and 1 base at J; junction bases unmatched: 8.

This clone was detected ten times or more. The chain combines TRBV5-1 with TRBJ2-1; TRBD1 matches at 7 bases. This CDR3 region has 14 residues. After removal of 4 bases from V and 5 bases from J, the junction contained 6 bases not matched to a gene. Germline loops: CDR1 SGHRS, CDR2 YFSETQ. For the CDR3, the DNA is TGCGCCAGCAGCAACCGGGACAGCAACAATGAGCAGTTCTTC. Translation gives CASSNRDSNNEQFF.

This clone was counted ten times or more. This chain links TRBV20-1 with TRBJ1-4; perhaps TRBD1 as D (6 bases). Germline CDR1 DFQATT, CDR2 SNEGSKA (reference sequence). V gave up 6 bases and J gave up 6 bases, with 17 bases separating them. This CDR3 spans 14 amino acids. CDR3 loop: CSANGDIKDEKLFF. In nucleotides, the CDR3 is TGCAGTGCAAACGGGGACATTAAGGATGAAAAACTGTTTTTT.

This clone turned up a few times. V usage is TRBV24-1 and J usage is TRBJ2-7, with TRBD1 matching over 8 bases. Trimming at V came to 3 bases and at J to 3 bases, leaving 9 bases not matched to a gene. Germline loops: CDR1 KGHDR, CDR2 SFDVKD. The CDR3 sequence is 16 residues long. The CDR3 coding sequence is TGTGCCACCAGTGATAGTGGACAGGGCGGGGTCTACGAGCAGTACTTC. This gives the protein CATSDSGQGGVYEQYF.

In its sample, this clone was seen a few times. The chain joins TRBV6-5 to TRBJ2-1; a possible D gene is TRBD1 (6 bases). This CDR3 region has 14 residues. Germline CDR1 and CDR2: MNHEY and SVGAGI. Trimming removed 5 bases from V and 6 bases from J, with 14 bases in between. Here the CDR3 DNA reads TGTGCCAGCAGTCACTGGGGGCCCTTCAATGAGCAGTTCTTC. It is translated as CASSHWGPFNEQFF.

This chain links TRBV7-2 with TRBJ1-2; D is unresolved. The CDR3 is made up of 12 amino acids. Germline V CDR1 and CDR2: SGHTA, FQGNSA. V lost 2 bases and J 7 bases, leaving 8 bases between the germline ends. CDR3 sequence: CASSLNRAGYTF. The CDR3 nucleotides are TGTGCCAGCAGCTTAAATAGGGCTGGCTACACCTTC.

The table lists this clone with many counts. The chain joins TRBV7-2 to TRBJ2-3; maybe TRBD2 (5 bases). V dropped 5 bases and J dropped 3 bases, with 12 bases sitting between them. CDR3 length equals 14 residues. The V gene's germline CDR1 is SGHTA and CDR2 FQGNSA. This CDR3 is CASSAYSATDTQYF. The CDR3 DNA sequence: TGTGCCAGCAGCGCTTATAGCGCTACAGATACGCAGTATTTT.

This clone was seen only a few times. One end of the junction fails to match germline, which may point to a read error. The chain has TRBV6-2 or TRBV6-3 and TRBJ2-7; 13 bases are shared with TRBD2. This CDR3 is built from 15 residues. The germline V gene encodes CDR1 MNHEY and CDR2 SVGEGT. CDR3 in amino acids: CASSYGLAGVSAPLF. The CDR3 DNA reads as TGTGCCAGCAGCTACGGACTAGCGGGAGTTAGTGCTCCCCTCTTC.

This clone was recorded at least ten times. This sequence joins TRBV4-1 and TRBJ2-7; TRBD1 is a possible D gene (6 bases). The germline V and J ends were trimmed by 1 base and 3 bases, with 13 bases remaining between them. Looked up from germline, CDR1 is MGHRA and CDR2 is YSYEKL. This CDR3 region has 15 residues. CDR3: CASSQASGQSYEQYF. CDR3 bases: TGCGCCAGCAGCCAAGCCTCCGGACAGAGCTACGAGCAGTACTTC.

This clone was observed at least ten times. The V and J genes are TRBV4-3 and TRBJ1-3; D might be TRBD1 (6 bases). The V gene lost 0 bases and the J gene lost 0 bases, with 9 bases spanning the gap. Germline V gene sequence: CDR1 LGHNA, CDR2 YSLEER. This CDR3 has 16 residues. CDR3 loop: CASSQDQGFSGNTIYF. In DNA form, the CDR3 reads TGCGCCAGCAGCCAAGATCAGGGGTTCTCTGGAAACACCATATATTTT.

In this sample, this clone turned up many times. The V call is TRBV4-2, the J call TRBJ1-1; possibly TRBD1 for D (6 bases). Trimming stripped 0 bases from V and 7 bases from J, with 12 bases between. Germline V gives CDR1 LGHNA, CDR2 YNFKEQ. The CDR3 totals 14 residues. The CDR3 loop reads CASSQENQGNEAFF. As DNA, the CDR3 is TGTGCCAGCAGCCAAGAGAATCAGGGGAATGAAGCTTTCTTT.